Listed below are T cell receptor beta chains from one sample, sequenced in a study of T-cell reconstitution after alpha-beta-depleted transplantation in children. One entry per CDR3 protein, called by TCRdb with MiXCR from the PCR reads. In the table there are some 240,000 distinct CDR3 sequences, 9.7% of which are singletons. This sample comprised PBMCs from the stem cell graft donor, obtained from the stem cell graft. The origin of the receptors is a human donor who donated a stem cell graft to a child with SCID. Each CDR3 is given with its conserved first and last residue. A D gene is named only where the DNA matches it firmly. Clone size is given for some rows only: seen once, a few or many times, or a class if the clone is expanded.

V gene: TRBV20-1
J gene: TRBJ1-1
clone size: many
D gene: TRBD1
CDR3 DNA: TGCAGTGCTAGAGAAGGGACAGGGAACGCTGAAGCTTTCTTT
CDR3 protein: CSAREGTGNAEAFF

V gene: TRBV27
J gene: TRBJ2-7
clone size: many
D gene: TRBD2
CDR3 DNA: TGTGCCAGCAGTTTAGGGACTAGCGGGGGCTACGAGCAGTACTTC
CDR3 protein: CASSLGTSGGYEQYF

V gene: TRBV20-1
J gene: TRBJ2-2
clone size: many
D gene: -
CDR3 DNA: TGCAGTGCTAGACTTACACAGAACACCGGGGAGCTGTTTTTT
CDR3 protein: CSARLTQNTGELFF

V gene: TRBV20-1
J gene: TRBJ1-1
clone size: many
D gene: TRBD1
CDR3 DNA: TGCAGTGCTAGAGCCGCGACAGGGGTGAACACTGAAGCTTTCTTT
CDR3 protein: CSARAATGVNTEAFF

V gene: TRBV6-4
J gene: TRBJ2-3
clone size: many
D gene: TRBD2
CDR3 DNA: TGTGCCAGCAGTGACTCTTCCGGGGGGGCCACAGATACGCAGTATTTT
CDR3 protein: CASSDSSGGATDTQYF

V gene: TRBV9
J gene: TRBJ2-1
clone size: many
D gene: -
CDR3 DNA: TGTGCCAGCAGCGTAGGGTTCGGACAGACAACCTACAATGAGCAGTTCTTC
CDR3 protein: CASSVGFGQTTYNEQFF

V gene: TRBV27
J gene: TRBJ2-7
clone size: many
D gene: -
CDR3 DNA: TGTGCCAGCAGTTTATCCCGGGGGCCGATCTCCTACGAGCAGTACTTC
CDR3 protein: CASSLSRGPISYEQYF

V gene: TRBV5-6
J gene: TRBJ2-1
clone size: once
D gene: -
CDR3 DNA: TGTGCCAGCAGCCCGGGGCTCACCGACTATAGTGAGGAGCAGTTCTTC
CDR3 protein: CASSPGLTDYSEEQFF

V gene: TRBV14
J gene: TRBJ2-3
clone size: many
D gene: -
CDR3 DNA: TGTGCCAGCAGCCAAGCGAGTACGCAGTATTTT
CDR3 protein: CASSQASTQYF

V gene: TRBV5-1
J gene: TRBJ1-1
clone size: many
D gene: -
CDR3 DNA: TGCGCCAGCAGCTTTCTGGGGGTAGCAAACACTGAAGCTTTCTTT
CDR3 protein: CASSFLGVANTEAFF

V gene: TRBV29-1
J gene: TRBJ2-5
clone size: many
D gene: TRBD1
CDR3 DNA: TGCAGCGTTGAAGATCCGACAGGGGCGAGGGAGACCCAGTACTTC
CDR3 protein: CSVEDPTGARETQYF

V gene: TRBV6-1
J gene: TRBJ1-1
clone size: many
D gene: -
CDR3 DNA: TGTGCCAGCAGTGAAGCGTTCAGGGGCACTGAAGCTTTCTTT
CDR3 protein: CASSEAFRGTEAFF

V gene: TRBV9
J gene: TRBJ2-5
clone size: many
D gene: -
CDR3 DNA: TGTGCCAGCAGCGTAAGGGGTAAAGAGACCCAGTACTTC
CDR3 protein: CASSVRGKETQYF

V gene: TRBV7-2
J gene: TRBJ2-1
clone size: many
D gene: TRBD2
CDR3 DNA: TGTGCCAGCAGCTTAACCGGGACTAGTAGGGGCAATGAGCAGTTCTTC
CDR3 protein: CASSLTGTSRGNEQFF

V gene: TRBV5-1
J gene: TRBJ2-5
clone size: -
D gene: -
CDR3 DNA: TGCGCCAGCAGCTTGGACGGAATCGCGACCCAGTACTTC
CDR3 protein: CASSLDGIATQYF

V gene: TRBV12-3/TRBV12-4
J gene: TRBJ1-3
clone size: many
D gene: -
CDR3 DNA: TGTGCCAGCAGCCCAAGATGGGGGTACGGAAACACCATATATTTT
CDR3 protein: CASSPRWGYGNTIYF

V gene: TRBV5-1
J gene: TRBJ2-3
clone size: many
D gene: TRBD2
CDR3 DNA: TGCGCCAGCAGCACCAGCGGGATTAGCACAGATACGCAGTATTTT
CDR3 protein: CASSTSGISTDTQYF

V gene: TRBV5-1
J gene: TRBJ1-2
clone size: many
D gene: TRBD1
CDR3 DNA: TGCGCCAGCGGGGATGGGACAGCCGCCGATGGCTACACCTTC
CDR3 protein: CASGDGTAADGYTF

V gene: TRBV11-3
J gene: TRBJ2-7
clone size: many
D gene: TRBD1
CDR3 DNA: TGTGCCAGCAGCTACGGACCGGGACAGGGCTACGAGCAGTACTTC
CDR3 protein: CASSYGPGQGYEQYF

V gene: TRBV3-1
J gene: TRBJ2-7
clone size: many
D gene: TRBD1
CDR3 DNA: TGTGCCAGCAGCCAAGATTCAACAGGGGCCAACGAGCAGTACTTC
CDR3 protein: CASSQDSTGANEQYF

V gene: TRBV29-1
J gene: TRBJ2-3
clone size: many
D gene: -
CDR3 DNA: TGCAGCGCCAGACCCAGGCACACAGATACGCAGTATTTT
CDR3 protein: CSARPRHTDTQYF

V gene: TRBV5-1
J gene: TRBJ1-6
clone size: few
D gene: TRBD1
CDR3 DNA: TGCGCCAGCAGCTGGGACAGTCCGAATTCACCCCTCCACTTT
CDR3 protein: CASSWDSPNSPLHF

V gene: TRBV20-1
J gene: TRBJ2-1
clone size: few
D gene: TRBD2
CDR3 DNA: TGCAGTGCTAGACTAGCGGGGGGTCTCAGCTCCTACAATGAGCAGTTCTTC
CDR3 protein: CSARLAGGLSSYNEQFF

V gene: TRBV11-1
J gene: TRBJ1-2
clone size: many
D gene: -
CDR3 DNA: TGTGCCAGCAGCCCGGGTGGAAAGGCGGGAGTATACTACCGACTATCGGGCTACACCTTC
CDR3 protein: CASSPGGKAGVYYRLSGYTF

V gene: TRBV10-3
J gene: TRBJ2-3
clone size: many
D gene: TRBD2
CDR3 DNA: TGTGCCATCAGTGCTTCTAGCGGGGGGATGACAGATACGCAGTATTTT
CDR3 protein: CAISASSGGMTDTQYF

V gene: TRBV5-1
J gene: TRBJ1-4
clone size: many
D gene: -
CDR3 DNA: TGCGCCAGCAGACAAATTGCAACTAATGAAAAACTGTTTTTT
CDR3 protein: CASRQIATNEKLFF

V gene: TRBV19
J gene: TRBJ1-5
clone size: many
D gene: -
CDR3 DNA: TGTGCCAGTAGTATTAAGGGTAGCAATCAGCCCCAGCATTTT
CDR3 protein: CASSIKGSNQPQHF

V gene: TRBV5-1
J gene: TRBJ2-3
clone size: many
D gene: TRBD1
CDR3 DNA: TGCGCCAGCAGCATCGGTCTAACAGGGGATGGCACAGATACGCAGTATTTT
CDR3 protein: CASSIGLTGDGTDTQYF

V gene: TRBV10-3
J gene: TRBJ2-5
clone size: many
D gene: TRBD1
CDR3 DNA: TGTGCCATCAGAGCCGGGACAGGGGTAGAGACCCAGTACTTC
CDR3 protein: CAIRAGTGVETQYF